This TCR beta chain was documented in a study of blood T cell repertoires in COVID-19. About the research overall: Acute-phase and convalescent COVID-19 samples originated in the United States, Italy and Spain.

Under the authors' procedure: Estimation of nucleated cell counts was performed using reference gene primer amplification. TCRdb keeps only in-frame clones here, not all; method: immunoSEQ multiplex PCR. The DNA gave D and trimming, while V, J and clone size come from that table. The sample shows 200,000 to 250,000 clones, 81% of them seen only once. The V end was cut by 6 bases, the J end by 7 bases, with 16 bases between. The CDR3 runs 13 residues. Germline-derived CDR1 and CDR2 are LNHDA and SQIVND (reference sequence). Sequenced material: PBMCs or T cells enriched from blood (not recorded which). The clonotype comes from a woman in her forties or fifties with acute COVID-19. This chain links TRBV19 with TRBJ2-7; perhaps TRBD1 as D (7 bases). CDR3 region: CASSSAQGGEQYF. The DNA of the CDR3 is TGTGCCAGTAGCTCGGCCCAGGGGGGTGAGCAGTACTTC. Drawing the rest from reference TRBV19 and TRBJ2-7, the complete variable domain is DGGITQSPKYLFRKEGQNVTLSCEQNLNHDAMYWYRQDPGQGLRLIYYSQIVNDFQKGDIAEGYSVSREKKESFPLTVTSAQKNPTAFYLCASSSAQGGEQYFGPGTRLTVT.